These 20 T cell receptor beta chains came from one sample sequenced in a study of T cells after yellow fever vaccination. TCRdb independently ran MiXCR on the 5' RACE reads; one entry per CDR3 protein. The repertoire holds hundreds of thousands of distinct CDR3 sequences, with around 6.5% as singletons. Sequencing was performed on PBMCs, taken 5 days after the yellow fever booster vaccination. The source of these receptors is a man aged 30-40 years who received the YFV17D yellow fever vaccine.

This clonotype was counted between two and nine times. The rearrangement uses TRBV6-1 and TRBJ2-1; 9 positions agree with TRBD1. Germline lookup yields CDR1 MNHNS and CDR2 SASEGT. The CDR3 consists of 15 residues. The junction had 4 bases not matched to a gene; V was cut back by 2 bases and J by 5 bases. For the CDR3, the DNA is TGTGCCAGCAGTGAACCGGGACAGGGCAACAATGAGCAGTTCTTC. Its protein product is CASSEPGQGNNEQFF.

This clonotype was picked up many times. The chain carries TRBV10-3 and TRBJ2-7, with TRBD2 identical over 11 bases. Germline V gives CDR1 ENHRY, CDR2 SYGVKD. The trim removed 6 bases at V and 3 bases at J, leaving 10 bases unmatched. CDR3 size: 16 residues. This CDR3 is CAISYSPTSGDYEQYF. CDR3 bases: TGTGCCATCAGCTATAGTCCGACTAGCGGGGACTACGAGCAGTACTTC.

In this sample, this clonotype turned up a few times. This rearrangement joins TRBV6-2 or TRBV6-3 to TRBJ2-7; D is perhaps TRBD1 or TRBD2 (5 bases each). This CDR3 region has 15 residues. CDR1 MNHEY and CDR2 SVGEGT come from the germline V gene. The V and J ends lost 2 bases and 4 bases respectively, with 15 bases between them. In nucleotides, the CDR3 is TGTGCCAGCAGTTACCTCTGGGGACCGACTTACGAGCAGTACTTC. Translation gives CASSYLWGPTYEQYF.

Remarks on this clonotype: Given a much more abundant clone one base away, this may be a read error. The rearrangement joins TRBV5-1 to TRBJ2-2, with TRBD1 identical over 8 bases. Germline-derived CDR1 and CDR2 are SGHRS and YFSETQ. The CDR3 loop spans 15 amino acids. The CDR3 region has the DNA TGCGCCAGCAGCCCCCGGACAGGGAACACCGTGGAGCTGTTTTTT. Encoded protein: CASSPRTGNTVELFF.

This clonotype was detected a few times. The chain joins TRBV20-1 to TRBJ1-1, with D possibly matching TRBD1 (6 bases). V dropped 3 bases and J dropped 1 base, with 12 bases sitting between them. Germline lookup yields CDR1 DFQATT and CDR2 SNEGSKA (reference sequence). The CDR3 runs to 14 residues. The CDR3 DNA reads as TGCAGTGCTAGGGACAGATACTCGAACACTGAAGCTTTCTTT. This encodes CSARDRYSNTEAFF.

This clonotype occurred many times. The CDR3 spells CASSHRQVRKNIQYF. The CDR3 region has the DNA TGTGCCAGCAGCCACCGACAGGTCCGGAAAAACATTCAGTACTTC. The chain carries TRBV3-1 and TRBJ2-4; TRBD1 might be the D (6 bases). Trimming left V 3 bases short and J 4 bases short, with 13 bases between. Germline CDR1 and CDR2: LGHDT and YNNKEL (reference sequence). The CDR3 has 15 amino acids.

This clonotype was seen many times. The chain is built from TRBV9 and TRBJ2-7, with 7 positions matching TRBD2. V shed 2 bases and J 0 bases; nucleotides not matched to a gene: 2. Germline assignment: CDR1 SGDLS and CDR2 YYNGEE. The CDR3 covers 14 residues. CDR3 sequence reads: CASSVTSASYEQYF. CDR3 nucleotides: TGTGCCAGCAGCGTCACTAGCGCCTCCTACGAGCAGTACTTC.

This clonotype showed up many times. The chain carries TRBV18 and TRBJ2-7; 8 bases line up with TRBD1. With V trimmed by 1 base and J by 0 bases, 2 bases remained unmatched. CDR1 and CDR2 (germline): KGHSH, LQKENI. The CDR3 length is 15 residues. The CDR3: CASSPRQGTSYEQYF. The CDR3 DNA reads TGTGCCAGCTCACCACGACAGGGGACCTCCTACGAGCAGTACTTC.

This rearrangement joins TRBV20-1 to TRBJ1-2; D gene uncertain. Looked up from germline, CDR1 is DFQATT and CDR2 is SNEGSKA (reference sequence). V lost 5 bases and J lost 6, with 19 bases in between. There are 14 residues in the CDR3. CDR3 DNA sequence: TGCAGTGCTCCCATTGCGGCCCGGGTCGATGGCTACACCTTC. It is translated as CSAPIAARVDGYTF.

This clonotype was observed a handful of times. The CDR3 reads CSARTGTGRELFF. In DNA, the CDR3 is TGCAGTGCTAGGACCGGGACAGGGCGGGAGCTGTTTTTT. The rearrangement joins TRBV20-1 to TRBJ2-2, with 9 bases identical to TRBD1. CDR1 and CDR2 from the germline V gene are DFQATT and SNEGSKA (reference sequence). After removal of 3 bases from V and 9 bases from J, the junction contained 5 bases not matched to a gene. The CDR3 spans 13 residues.

In this sample, this clonotype turned up a few times. A read error may produce the germline difference seen at one junction end. V usage is TRBV20-1 and J usage is TRBJ2-1, with D possibly TRBD2 on 6 matching bases. Germline-derived CDR1 and CDR2 are DFQATT and SNEGSKA (reference sequence). The CDR3 runs 16 residues. The CDR3, as DNA: TGCTGTGCTAGAGATCCCCCCAGACTAGATGTCGATGAGCAGTTCTTC. Its protein is CCARDPPRLDVDEQFF.

This clonotype appeared a few times. The rearrangement joins TRBV20-1 to TRBJ1-2; D ambiguous. The CDR3 is 14 residues long. CDR1 is DFQATT, CDR2 SNEGSKA, per germline (reference sequence). This CDR3 reads CSPGRSTASYGYTF. The CDR3 DNA reads TGCAGCCCCGGGAGGAGTACGGCGAGTTATGGCTACACCTTC.

This clonotype came up many times. The chain employs TRBV7-3 and TRBJ1-1, with D perhaps TRBD1 (6 bases). Per the germline V gene, CDR1 is SGHTA and CDR2 is FQGTGA. Trimming shortened V by 3 bases and J by 3 bases, and 11 bases separated the two germline ends. CDR3 size: 14 residues. This chain's CDR3 is CASSLGGLDTEAFF. For the CDR3, the DNA is TGTGCCAGCAGCTTGGGGGGGCTCGACACTGAAGCTTTCTTT.

Note on this clonotype: Since a much larger clone is just one base distant, this may be a read error. The J gene is TRBJ1-5, the V gene TRBV12-5; 7 bases match TRBD1. The CDR3 extends over 14 amino acids. Germline lookup yields CDR1 LGHNT and CDR2 FRNRAP. Unmatched junction bases numbered 11, after V lost 5 bases and J lost 10 bases. The CDR3 sequence: CASGADRVSHPQHF. CDR3 nucleotides: TGTGCTAGTGGTGCCGACAGGGTCAGTCATCCCCAGCATTTT.

This clonotype has more than one count but fewer than ten. The chain employs TRBV20-1 and TRBJ1-5; TRBD1 agrees at 8 bases. V shed 3 bases and J 2 bases; nucleotides not matched to a gene: 3. Germline V CDR1 and CDR2: DFQATT, SNEGSKA (reference sequence). The CDR3 loop spans 14 amino acids. The CDR3 nucleotides are TGCAGTGCTAGTGACAGGGGCGGCAATCAGCCCCAGCATTTT. Translation gives CSASDRGGNQPQHF.

The chain combines TRBV25-1 with TRBJ2-2; D is unresolved. The CDR3 is made up of 12 amino acids. V lost 5 bases, J lost 6 bases, and 7 bases lay in between. The germline CDR1 and CDR2 sequences are MGHDK and SYGVNS. For the CDR3, the DNA is TGTGCCAGCAGTAGGTATGCCGGGGAGCTGTTTTTT. This translates into CASSRYAGELFF.

The chain employs TRBV11-1 and TRBJ2-1, with D possibly TRBD2 on 5 matching bases. V dropped 5 bases and J dropped 2 bases, with 16 bases sitting between them. Germline V gives CDR1 SGHAT, CDR2 FQDESV (reference sequence). CDR3 length: 16 amino acids. CDR3 in DNA: TGTGCCAGCAGCACTAGGAGTGCGGAGACCTACAATGAGCAGTTCTTC. Its protein product is CASSTRSAETYNEQFF.

The rearrangement joins TRBV3-1 to TRBJ1-1; the D is unclear. CDR3 length equals 11 residues. With 2 bases removed from V and 11 bases from J, the gap between germline ends came to 9 bases. Germline lookup yields CDR1 LGHDT and CDR2 YNNKEL (reference sequence). The CDR3 DNA is TGTGCCAGCAGCCAATCACGCATCGCTTTCTTT. Encoded protein: CASSQSRIAFF.

The table lists this clonotype with a few counts. The rearrangement uses TRBV10-3 and TRBJ2-7, with TRBD1 matching over 9 bases. The CDR3 is 12 amino acids. Germline V CDR1 and CDR2: ENHRY, SYGVKD. After removal of 11 bases from V and 6 bases from J, the junction contained 8 bases not matched to a gene. The CDR3 DNA sequence: TGTGCCTCTGGGGACAGGGTGTCCGAGCAGTACTTC. Residues: CASGDRVSEQYF.

This clonotype was picked up many times. The chain combines TRBV11-3 with TRBJ2-5; D might be TRBD1 (5 bases). With 2 bases removed from V and 5 bases from J, the gap between germline ends came to 15 bases. The length of the CDR3 is 15 residues. Germline V lookup: CDR1 SGHNT, CDR2 YENEEA. The CDR3 coding sequence is TGTGCCAGCAGCTTACGCCAGGGTGGCCCCGAGACCCAGTACTTC. Translating it yields CASSLRQGGPETQYF.